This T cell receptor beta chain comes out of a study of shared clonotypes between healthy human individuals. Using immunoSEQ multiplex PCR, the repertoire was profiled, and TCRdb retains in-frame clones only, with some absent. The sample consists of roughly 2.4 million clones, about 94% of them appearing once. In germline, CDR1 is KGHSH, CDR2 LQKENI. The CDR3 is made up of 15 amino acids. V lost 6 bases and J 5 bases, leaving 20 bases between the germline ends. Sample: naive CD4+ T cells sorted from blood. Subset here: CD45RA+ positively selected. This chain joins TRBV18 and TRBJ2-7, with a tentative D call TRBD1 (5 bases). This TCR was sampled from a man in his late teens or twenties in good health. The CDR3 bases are TGTGCCAGCTCCCCTCTGGCGCAGGGTGGCAACGAGCAGTACTTC. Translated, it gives CASSPLAQGGNEQYF.